This TCR beta chain was captured in a study of neurological immune-mediated disorders. Regarding the study as a whole: HTLV-1-associated myelopathy had the most TCR clonal expansion, whereas multiple sclerosis had the least (lower than in healthy controls). A possible signature appeared as one related-CDR3 cluster, in which phylogenetic grouping placed the repertoires of 18 of 34 multiple sclerosis patients.

Synthesis of cDNA used 5'RACE (with 10-nucleotide random UMIs). TCRdb ran MiXCR on the 5' RACE reads and lists one entry per CDR3 protein. The sample lists about 53,000 distinct CDR3 sequences; 3% to 4% were seen once. CDR1 and CDR2 (germline): MNHEY, SVGEGT. This CDR3 has 14 residues. With 2 bases removed from V and 1 base from J, the gap between germline ends came to 8 bases. Source material was 2 million unsorted PBMCs, stored at -80 °C in RNAlater. There are many counts of this clonotype. The target antigen is unknown. The chain carries TRBV6-2 or TRBV6-3 and TRBJ1-1; D ambiguous. The sample comprised PBMCs. This receptor was obtained from a woman under 40 with multiple sclerosis. The CDR3 region is CASSYAVKNTEAFF. CDR3 nucleotide sequence: TGTGCCAGCAGTTACGCGGTGAAGAACACTGAAGCTTTCTTT.